These 21 T cell receptor beta chains came from one sample sequenced in a study of T cell responses to AZD1222 COVID-19 vaccine. The repertoire was sequenced with immunoSEQ multiplex PCR; TCRdb's copy has only in-frame clones and lacks some. This table has some 100,000 clones, around nine tenths appearing once. The specimen comprised peripheral blood, sampled on day 0 of AZD1222 vaccination. The receptor source for this set is an adult in good health.

J is TRBJ1-2 and V is TRBV15, with D uncertain. Looked up from germline, CDR1 is LNHNV and CDR2 is YYDKDF (reference sequence). V was cut by 0 bases and J by 8 bases, with 16 bases left in between. The CDR3 sequence is 15 residues long. In nucleotides, the CDR3 is TGTGCCACCAGCAGAGATGGAAGGGAGTTGCGAGGCTACACCTTC. It encodes CATSRDGRELRGYTF.

The chain is built from TRBV28 and TRBJ2-1, with 9 bases that match TRBD2. J was trimmed by 7 bases and V by 8 bases; bases with no gene match: 12. This CDR3 comprises 15 residues. Germline V lookup: CDR1 MDHEN, CDR2 SYDVKM. The CDR3 loop reads CASPPAGGPANEQFF. In DNA form, the CDR3 reads TGTGCCAGCCCCCCGGCGGGGGGGCCTGCTAATGAGCAGTTCTTC.

The genes are TRBV4-2 and TRBJ1-4; 7 bases match TRBD1. CDR3 size: 16 residues. V trimming: 0 bases; J trimming: 8 bases; junction bases outside the gene matches: 9. CDR1 and CDR2 from the germline V gene are LGHNA and YNFKEQ. The CDR3 DNA reads TGTGCCAGCAGCCAAGATGGCAGGGGGATTGGGGAAAAACTGTTTTTT. Residues: CASSQDGRGIGEKLFF.

In the case of this clone: This specimen includes other DNA sequences encoding the same CDR3. The chain is built from TRBV7-2 and TRBJ1-1, with D unresolved. The CDR3 is 13 amino acids. Germline CDR1 SGHTA, CDR2 FQGNSA. Trimming shortened V by 1 base and J by 2 bases, and 5 bases separated the two germline ends. The CDR3 here is CASSLDPNTEAFF. In nucleotides, the CDR3 is TGTGCCAGCAGCTTAGACCCTAACACTGAAGCTTTCTTT.

The V and J genes are TRBV7-9 and TRBJ2-1, with 10 bases that match TRBD1. CDR1 is SEHNR, CDR2 FQNEAQ, per germline (reference sequence). V dropped 3 bases and J dropped 7; count of bases not matched to a gene: 9. The CDR3 runs 16 residues. CDR3 coding DNA: TGTGCCAGCAGCTTTCAACCGGGACAGGGGAAAAATGAGCAGTTCTTC. It encodes CASSFQPGQGKNEQFF.

V usage is TRBV6-5 and J usage is TRBJ2-7; 7 nucleotides match TRBD1. The germline V gene has CDR1 MNHEY and CDR2 SVGAGI. This CDR3 contains 13 residues. V shed 6 bases, J shed 4 bases, and the junction held 6 bases outside the gene matches. DNA of the CDR3: TGTGCCAGCAGCCAAGGGACAGCGTACGAGCAGTACTTC. Amino acids: CASSQGTAYEQYF.

The V call is TRBV6-6, the J call TRBJ1-1; no clear D gene. Germline V gives CDR1 MNHNY, CDR2 SVGAGI (reference sequence). Deletions cut 4 bases from V and 2 bases from J, with 8 bases between. The CDR3 loop spans 13 amino acids. The CDR3 bases are TGTGCCAGCAGTTTGGACCATAACACTGAAGCTTTCTTT. Amino acids: CASSLDHNTEAFF.

This clone has just a few counts. V and J are TRBV5-8 and TRBJ2-1; 8 bases fit TRBD1. This CDR3 is 16 amino acids long. In germline, CDR1 is SGHTS, CDR2 YDEGEE. V trimming: 1 base; J trimming: 5 bases; junction bases outside the gene matches: 8. The CDR3 nucleotides are TGTGCCAGCAGCTTGCGTACAGGGGGTAAACACAATGAGCAGTTCTTC. This encodes CASSLRTGGKHNEQFF.

The rearrangement uses TRBV2 and TRBJ2-2; 9 bases line up with TRBD2. Germline V gene sequence: CDR1 SNHLY, CDR2 FYNNEI. Trimming took 7 bases from V and 1 from J; bases not matched to a gene: 7. The CDR3 is made up of 16 amino acids. The DNA for the CDR3 is TGTGCCAGCAACGCCCTAGCGGGGCGGAACACCGGGGAGCTGTTTTTT. It encodes CASNALAGRNTGELFF. The whole variable domain, remainder taken from reference TRBV2 and TRBJ2-2, is EPEVTQTPSHQVTQMGQEVILRCVPISNHLYFYWYRQILGQKVEFLVSFYNNEISEKSEIFDDQFSVERPDGSNFTLKIRSTKLEDSAMYFCASNALAGRNTGELFFGEGSRLTVL.

V is TRBV4-3 and J is TRBJ2-5; tentatively, D is TRBD1 (6 bases). The germline V and J ends were trimmed by 1 base and 5 bases, with 14 bases remaining between them. This CDR3 has 15 residues. Germline V gene sequence: CDR1 LGHNA, CDR2 YSLEER. CDR3 residues: CASSQGFDRIETQYF. In nucleotides, the CDR3 is TGCGCCAGCAGCCAAGGATTCGACAGGATCGAGACCCAGTACTTC.

The rearrangement uses TRBV27 and TRBJ2-1; D is ambiguous. The CDR3 spans 14 residues. The V gene lost 0 bases and the J gene lost 2 bases, with 5 bases spanning the gap. Germline assignment: CDR1 MNHEY and CDR2 SMNVEV (reference sequence). The DNA for the CDR3 is TGTGCCAGCAGTTTATCAGGCGCCTACAATGAGCAGTTCTTC. It specifies CASSLSGAYNEQFF.

J is TRBJ2-1 and V is TRBV2; 10 positions match TRBD2. Trimming cost V 6 bases and J 4 bases; bases outside gene matches: 9. This CDR3 has 16 amino acids. The germline V gene encodes CDR1 SNHLY and CDR2 FYNNEI. This chain's CDR3 is CASRARATSGYNEQFF. CDR3 sequence (DNA): TGTGCCAGCAGAGCCAGGGCGACTAGCGGGTACAATGAGCAGTTCTTC.

The chain has TRBV7-9 and TRBJ1-5; the D gene is possibly TRBD1 (5 bases). The V gene's germline CDR1 is SEHNR and CDR2 FQNEAQ (reference sequence). The CDR3 sequence is 17 residues long. Trimming stripped 1 base from V and 0 bases from J, with 13 bases between. In DNA form, the CDR3 reads TGTGCCAGCAGCTTAGTTACCGGGACGGATAGCAATCAGCCCCAGCATTTT. Translating gives CASSLVTGTDSNQPQHF.

J is TRBJ1-5 and V is TRBV18; D gene ambiguous. V was trimmed by 5 bases and J by 6 bases, leaving 8 bases between them. The CDR3 sequence is 12 residues long. Looked up from germline, CDR1 is KGHSH and CDR2 is LQKENI. This CDR3 is CASSDDIQPQHF. CDR3 nucleotide sequence: TGTGCCAGCTCAGACGACATTCAGCCCCAGCATTTT.

V is TRBV5-1 and J is TRBJ1-3, with TRBD1 matching 9 bases. This CDR3 region has 17 residues. With 0 bases clipped from V and 2 bases from J, the junction kept 6 bases outside the gene matches. Looked up from germline, CDR1 is SGHRS and CDR2 is YFSETQ. DNA for the CDR3: TGCGCCAGCAGCTTGGGGGTCCGGACAGGGGCTGGAAACACCATATATTTT. Its translation: CASSLGVRTGAGNTIYF.

The CDR3 here is CASSLDSTNYGYTF. CDR3 nucleotides: TGTGCCAGCAGCCTAGACAGTACTAACTATGGCTACACCTTC. This chain uses TRBV7-6 with TRBJ1-2; D perhaps matches TRBD1 (5 bases). Germline CDR1 reads SGHVS; CDR2 reads FNYEAQ. Trimming took 5 bases from V and 0 from J, leaving 10 bases between them. This CDR3 comprises 14 residues.

This rearrangement joins TRBV7-2 to TRBJ1-1; 8 nucleotides match TRBD1. Trimming at V came to 6 bases and at J to 5 bases, leaving 8 bases not matched to a gene. Germline-derived CDR1 and CDR2 are SGHTA and FQGNSA. This CDR3 is 14 amino acids long. The CDR3 sequence is CASSIAGGMTEAFF. The CDR3 DNA reads TGTGCCAGCAGTATAGCAGGGGGCATGACTGAAGCTTTCTTT.

The chain couples TRBV14 to TRBJ1-1, with D possibly TRBD1 on 5 matching bases. The V gene lost 4 bases and the J gene lost 4 bases, with 10 bases spanning the gap. Germline V gene sequence: CDR1 SGHDN, CDR2 FVKESK. The CDR3 is 13 amino acids. CDR3: CASSRQGITEAFF. The DNA for the CDR3 is TGTGCCAGCAGCCGTCAGGGAATCACTGAAGCTTTCTTT.

A word on this clone: At one of its ends the junction is not consistent with the germline gene, which may arise from a read error. This rearrangement joins TRBV29-1 to TRBJ1-2; perhaps TRBD1 as D (5 bases). The length of the CDR3 is 12 residues. CDR1 is SQVTM and CDR2 is ANQGSEA in the germline V gene. This CDR3 reads CSVEAGNYGHTF. CDR3 DNA: TGCAGCGTTGAAGCAGGGAACTATGGCCACACCTTC.

The J gene is TRBJ1-5, the V gene TRBV7-8; D call uncertain. V was pared by 8 bases and J by 3 bases, with 17 bases between. CDR1 and CDR2 (germline): SGHVS, FQNEAQ. The CDR3 has 15 residues. The CDR3 DNA reads TGTGCCAGCGCCCCAGTGGTCACTAACAATCAGCCCCAGCATTTT. Protein product: CASAPVVTNNQPQHF.

Worth noting for this clone: Other DNA sequences within the sample encode an identical CDR3. The J gene is TRBJ1-1, the V gene TRBV5-1; 9 bases are shared with TRBD1. The V gene's germline CDR1 is SGHRS and CDR2 YFSETQ. The CDR3 runs to 14 residues. The J segment lost 2 bases and the V segment lost 3 bases, leaving 2 bases of the junction unmatched. In nucleotides, the CDR3 is TGCGCCAGCAGCTGGGGACAGGGAAACACTGAAGCTTTCTTT. As protein: CASSWGQGNTEAFF. Combining the CDR3 with reference TRBV5-1 and TRBJ1-1 gives the whole variable domain KAGVTQTPRYLIKTRGQQVTLSCSPISGHRSVSWYQQTPGQGLQFLFEYFSETQRNKGNFPGRFSGRQFSNSRSEMNVSTLELGDSALYLCASSWGQGNTEAFFGQGTRLTVV.